Below are 32 T cell receptor beta chains sequenced from a single sample in a study of T cells in Graves' hyperthyroidism and ophthalmopathy. Researchers amplified the TCR beta CDR3 regions from RNA transcripts. When the TCR CDR3 underwent first-round RT-PCR, the HTBI primer set was used. TCRdb passed the multiplex PCR reads through MiXCR, listing each CDR3 protein once. The sample lists approximately 420,000 distinct CDR3 sequences, approximately 14% occurring once. The sample consisted of blood. The receptors shown here come from a woman aged 18 to 35 with Graves' hyperthyroidism.

This clonotype was picked up many times. The chain recombines TRBV15 with TRBJ1-1, with TRBD1 as a possible D gene (5 bases). This CDR3 spans 14 amino acids. V lost 0 bases to trimming and J lost 3 bases, with 8 bases between them. The germline gives CDR1 LNHNV, CDR2 YYDKDF (reference sequence). CDR3 nucleotide sequence: TGTGCCACCAGCAGAGATAGGGGTTACACTGAAGCTTTCTTT. It translates to CATSRDRGYTEAFF.

This clonotype was detected many times. This rearrangement joins TRBV6-2 or TRBV6-3 to TRBJ1-5; D not resolved. Trimming pared 2 bases from V and 2 bases from J, leaving 10 bases between. There are 15 residues in the CDR3. The V gene's germline CDR1 is MNHEY and CDR2 SVGEGT. DNA for the CDR3: TGTGCCAGCAGTTACCCAGAGTATCGCAATCAGCCCCAGCATTTT. Residues: CASSYPEYRNQPQHF.

This clonotype was detected many times. The rearrangement uses TRBV3-1 and TRBJ1-2, with a weak D call TRBD1 (5 bases). V lost 0 bases, J lost 1 base, and 12 bases lay in between. The germline gives CDR1 LGHDT, CDR2 YNNKEL (reference sequence). This CDR3 region has 16 residues. CDR3 nucleotide sequence: TGTGCCAGCAGCCAAGATCCTAGACAGCTTAACTATGGCTACACCTTC. Translation: CASSQDPRQLNYGYTF.

This clonotype has at least ten counts. The rearrangement uses TRBV20-1 and TRBJ2-1, with 11 bases fitting TRBD2. The CDR3 consists of 16 residues. With 1 base clipped from V and 4 bases from J, the junction kept 6 bases outside the gene matches. The germline gives CDR1 DFQATT, CDR2 SNEGSKA (reference sequence). In nucleotides, the CDR3 is TGCAGTGCTAGAGGCAAGGGACTAGCGGCGTACAATGAGCAGTTCTTC. It encodes CSARGKGLAAYNEQFF.

The V and J genes are TRBV7-8 and TRBJ1-5; no clear D. The V gene lost 2 bases and the J gene lost 7 bases, with 15 bases spanning the gap. In germline, CDR1 is SGHVS, CDR2 FQNEAQ. The CDR3 has 15 amino acids. CDR3: CASSLYFREGQPQHF. CDR3 coding DNA: TGTGCCAGCAGCTTATATTTTAGGGAGGGACAGCCCCAGCATTTT.

This clonotype has at least ten counts. V usage is TRBV28 and J usage is TRBJ2-7, with D perhaps being TRBD1 or TRBD2 (5 bases each). Germline values: CDR1 MDHEN, CDR2 SYDVKM. V dropped 6 bases and J dropped 6 bases, with 21 bases sitting between them. There are 15 residues in the CDR3. CDR3 nucleotide sequence: TGTGCCAGCAGCCTTCCCGGGCCAGGTGGGGGCGAGCAGTACTTC. Translation gives CASSLPGPGGGEQYF.

Ten or more counts support this clonotype. V usage is TRBV7-8 and J usage is TRBJ1-1, with 12 positions matching TRBD1. V dropped 3 bases and J dropped 11; count of bases not matched to a gene: 7. The CDR3 is 14 residues long. Germline CDR1 and CDR2: SGHVS and FQNEAQ. The CDR3 DNA reads as TGTGCCAGCAGCTTCGACCGGGACAGGGGGCTCGCTTTCTTT. This codes for CASSFDRDRGLAFF.

This clonotype was counted a few times. This chain joins TRBV4-1 and TRBJ1-2; D call uncertain. V lost 4 bases to trimming and J lost 0 bases, with 18 bases between them. CDR3 size: 17 residues. Per germline, CDR1 MGHRA and CDR2 YSYEKL. The CDR3, as DNA: TGCGCCAGCAGCCGGGAGCCGACACCGCGAGCTAACTATGGCTACACCTTC. Its protein is CASSREPTPRANYGYTF.

This clonotype was recorded many times. The rearrangement links TRBV5-1 to TRBJ1-2, with D possibly matching TRBD1 (6 bases). The V gene's germline CDR1 is SGHRS and CDR2 YFSETQ. This CDR3 comprises 13 residues. V lost 4 bases and J lost 6, with 13 bases in between. In DNA, the CDR3 is TGCGCCAGCAGCGCCCTTACAGGGAATGGCTACACCTTC. This encodes CASSALTGNGYTF.

This clonotype was recorded many times. This chain uses TRBV6-1 with TRBJ1-2, with 8 nucleotides matching TRBD1. This CDR3 has 14 residues. Trimming took 3 bases from V and 8 from J; bases not matched to a gene: 8. CDR1 and CDR2 from the germline V gene are MNHNS and SASEGT. CDR3 amino acids: CASSEGQEAGGYTF. CDR3 sequence (DNA): TGTGCCAGCAGTGAGGGACAGGAGGCGGGCGGCTACACCTTC.

There are many counts of this clonotype. The chain is built from TRBV5-1 and TRBJ2-5; 10 bases fit TRBD2. The length of the CDR3 is 15 residues. Germline values: CDR1 SGHRS, CDR2 YFSETQ. Trimming removed 0 bases from V and 4 bases from J; junction bases left unmatched: 3. The chain's CDR3 is CASSLGLAGAETQYF. CDR3 in DNA: TGCGCCAGCAGCTTGGGCCTAGCGGGAGCAGAGACCCAGTACTTC. Full variable domain (remainder filled in from reference TRBV5-1 and TRBJ2-5): KAGVTQTPRYLIKTRGQQVTLSCSPISGHRSVSWYQQTPGQGLQFLFEYFSETQRNKGNFPGRFSGRQFSNSRSEMNVSTLELGDSALYLCASSLGLAGAETQYFGPGTRLLVL.

This clonotype was recorded many times. The rearrangement uses TRBV18 and TRBJ1-1; D gene ambiguous. This CDR3 has 14 residues. In germline, CDR1 is KGHSH, CDR2 LQKENI. Trimming pared 1 base from V and 3 bases from J, leaving 9 bases between. CDR3 sequence reads: CASSPQSSDTEAFF. In nucleotides, the CDR3 is TGTGCCAGCTCACCACAGAGCAGCGACACTGAAGCTTTCTTT.

This clonotype has ten or more counts. V is TRBV10-2 and J is TRBJ1-2; tentatively, D is TRBD1 (5 bases). Per germline, CDR1 WSHSY and CDR2 SAAADI. Trimming left V 7 bases short and J 8 bases short, with 17 bases between. This CDR3 is built from 13 residues. This chain's CDR3 is CASTDGGSRGYTF. The CDR3, as DNA: TGCGCCAGCACGGACGGGGGGTCGAGAGGCTACACCTTC.

This clonotype was counted only a few times. The V and J genes are TRBV6-1 and TRBJ2-1; TRBD2 matches 12 bases. V shed 5 bases and J 3 bases; nucleotides not matched to a gene: 8. There are 17 residues in the CDR3. The V gene's germline CDR1 is MNHNS and CDR2 SASEGT. CDR3 nucleotide sequence: TGTGCCAGCAGTCTAGCGGGAGGGAAGATACGCTACAATGAGCAGTTCTTC. It specifies CASSLAGGKIRYNEQFF.

This chain joins TRBV4-2 and TRBJ2-7; weak D call: TRBD2 (5 bases). V lost 4 bases to trimming and J lost 3 bases, with 10 bases between them. The CDR3 is 13 residues long. From germline, CDR1 is LGHNA and CDR2 YNFKEQ. The chain's CDR3 is CASSRLLGYEQYF. The CDR3 nucleotides read TGTGCCAGCAGCCGCTTACTAGGCTACGAGCAGTACTTC.

This clonotype was observed at least ten times. In DNA form, the CDR3 reads TGTGCCAGCGCTCGCGTCGAAGAGACCCAGTACTTC. Translating gives CASARVEETQYF. This rearrangement joins TRBV2 to TRBJ2-5; no clear D gene. The CDR3 has 12 amino acids. The V end lost 8 bases, the J end lost 3 bases, and 10 bases lay between the germline ends. Germline V gene lookup returns CDR1 SNHLY and CDR2 FYNNEI.

This clonotype has ten or more counts. The chain recombines TRBV29-1 with TRBJ2-1; D possibly matches TRBD1 or TRBD2 (5 bases each). Germline loops: CDR1 SQVTM, CDR2 ANQGSEA. This CDR3 is 15 amino acids long. The V end was cut by 5 bases, the J end by 4 bases, with 18 bases between. The CDR3 DNA is TGCAGCGTTTACGGGGCAGGGCGAGGTTACAATGAGCAGTTCTTC. Protein sequence: CSVYGAGRGYNEQFF.

This clonotype was seen many times. The genes are TRBV5-5 and TRBJ1-1; TRBD1 might be the D (5 bases). Germline loops: CDR1 SGHKS, CDR2 YYEKEE (reference sequence). The CDR3 extends over 15 amino acids. Trimming took 4 bases from V and 1 from J, leaving 14 bases between them. The CDR3 loop is CASSISGTQNTEAFF. DNA of the CDR3: TGTGCCAGCAGCATATCCGGGACCCAGAACACTGAAGCTTTCTTT.

This clonotype was found many times. This chain connects TRBV28 to TRBJ2-3; D ambiguous. Germline CDR1 MDHEN, CDR2 SYDVKM. V lost 3 bases, J lost 3 bases, and 10 bases lay in between. The CDR3 extends over 14 amino acids. CDR3 region: CASSFFTETDTQYF. The CDR3 nucleotides are TGTGCCAGCAGTTTTTTCACTGAGACAGATACGCAGTATTTT.

Remarks on this clonotype: This may be a read error, as it is one base from a much larger clone. The chain combines TRBV10-3 with TRBJ1-3, with D tentatively TRBD1 (5 bases). Germline CDR1 and CDR2: ENHRY and SYGVKD. The CDR3 is 16 amino acids. The CDR3 here is CAVSAGGRPSGNTIYF. The CDR3, as DNA: TGTGCCGTCAGTGCCGGGGGACGGCCGTCTGGAAACACCATATATTTT.

This clonotype showed up many times. This chain links TRBV10-3 with TRBJ2-3, with no clear D. The V end was cut by 7 bases, the J end by 3 bases, with 5 bases between. Germline lookup yields CDR1 ENHRY and CDR2 SYGVKD. This CDR3 region has 11 residues. The CDR3 here is CAIMVTDTQYF. The DNA of the CDR3 is TGTGCCATCATGGTTACAGATACGCAGTATTTT.

This clonotype has a count of ten or more. The V call is TRBV30, the J call TRBJ2-5; no reliable D call. The germline V and J ends were trimmed by 0 bases and 5 bases, with 7 bases remaining between them. The germline CDR1 and CDR2 sequences are GTSNPN and SVGIG (reference sequence). The CDR3 has 12 amino acids. The CDR3 sequence: CAWSVSMETQYF. CDR3 DNA: TGTGCCTGGAGTGTTAGTATGGAGACCCAGTACTTC. The variable domain in full, completed from reference TRBV30 and TRBJ2-5, reads SQTIHQWPATLVQPVGSPLSLECTVEGTSNPNLYWYRQAAGRGLQLLFYSVGIGQISSEVPQNLSASRPQDRQFILSSKKLLLSDSGFYLCAWSVSMETQYFGPGTRLLVL.

J is TRBJ1-3 and V is TRBV5-8, with D uncertain. This CDR3 comprises 17 residues. Trimming took 1 base from V and 0 from J, leaving 14 bases between them. Per germline, CDR1 SGHTS and CDR2 YDEGEE. Here the CDR3 reads CASSLYASKSSGNTIYF. Here the CDR3 DNA reads TGTGCCAGCAGCTTGTACGCCAGCAAGAGCTCTGGAAACACCATATATTTT. The full variable domain, its missing parts supplied by reference TRBV5-8 and TRBJ1-3, is EAGVTQSPTHLIKTRGQQATLRCSPISGHTSVYWYQQALGLGLQFLLWYDEGEERNRGNFPPRFSGRQFPNYSSELNVNALELEDSALYLCASSLYASKSSGNTIYFGEGSWLTVV.

The chain combines TRBV20-1 with TRBJ2-6; possible D gene TRBD1, 6 bases. Trimming pared 5 bases from V and 2 bases from J, leaving 13 bases between. CDR3 length: 15 residues. In germline, CDR1 is DFQATT, CDR2 SNEGSKA (reference sequence). DNA for the CDR3: TGCAGTGCTGACCTTACAGGGACTGGGGCCAACGTCCTGACTTTC. Its translation: CSADLTGTGANVLTF.

This clonotype appeared many times. V gene TRBV28 combines with J gene TRBJ2-7; D is ambiguous. With 5 bases removed from V and 0 bases from J, the gap between germline ends came to 11 bases. The germline V gene encodes CDR1 MDHEN and CDR2 SYDVKM. This CDR3 comprises 14 residues. The CDR3 DNA sequence: TGTGCCAGCAGTCCGCGCGAGCCCTCCTACGAGCAGTACTTC. It yields the protein CASSPREPSYEQYF.

This clonotype was seen a few times. The genes are TRBV9 and TRBJ2-2, with 10 bases lining up with TRBD1. Germline assignment: CDR1 SGDLS and CDR2 YYNGEE. V shed 5 bases and J 5 bases; nucleotides not matched to a gene: 9. The length of the CDR3 is 16 residues. The CDR3 sequence is CASRSGTGVLTGELFF. CDR3 nucleotide sequence: TGTGCCAGCAGATCCGGGACAGGGGTCCTGACCGGGGAGCTGTTTTTT.

This clonotype was recorded at least ten times. The rearrangement links TRBV12-3 or TRBV12-4 to TRBJ2-7; 12 bases are shared with TRBD2. Trimming took 8 bases from V and 1 from J; bases not matched to a gene: 9. This CDR3 is 16 amino acids long. The DNA for the CDR3 is TGTGCCAGCGGCAGACTAGCGGGAGTTACTTCCTACGAGCAGTACTTC. Translation gives CASGRLAGVTSYEQYF.

Many counts were recorded for this clonotype. The chain links TRBV12-5 to TRBJ2-1; D is possibly TRBD1 (6 bases). V was pared by 0 bases and J by 8 bases, with 11 bases between. The CDR3 extends over 14 amino acids. CDR1 LGHNT and CDR2 FRNRAP come from the germline V gene. This chain's CDR3 is CASGLVPGVDEQFF. CDR3 in DNA: TGTGCTAGTGGTTTGGTCCCAGGGGTTGATGAGCAGTTCTTC.

The V and J genes are TRBV5-1 and TRBJ1-4; 7 bases map to TRBD1. From germline, CDR1 is SGHRS and CDR2 YFSETQ. The CDR3 has 14 residues. Trimming removed 4 bases from V and 5 bases from J; junction bases left unmatched: 5. Here the CDR3 DNA reads TGCGCCAGCAGCGCCGGGACAGCGAATGAAAAACTGTTTTTT. Residues: CASSAGTANEKLFF. The full variable domain, completed using reference TRBV5-1 and TRBJ1-4, is KAGVTQTPRYLIKTRGQQVTLSCSPISGHRSVSWYQQTPGQGLQFLFEYFSETQRNKGNFPGRFSGRQFSNSRSEMNVSTLELGDSALYLCASSAGTANEKLFFGSGTQLSVL.

The rearrangement uses TRBV19 and TRBJ2-5; D perhaps matches TRBD1 (6 bases). Trimming left V 4 bases short and J 1 base short, with 10 bases between. The CDR3 spans 14 residues. Germline values: CDR1 LNHDA, CDR2 SQIVND (reference sequence). The CDR3 nucleotides read TGTGCCAGTAGTAACAGGGTCGGCCAAGAGACCCAGTACTTC. Amino acid sequence: CASSNRVGQETQYF.

This clonotype has just a few counts. V is TRBV27 and J is TRBJ2-7, with a tentative D call TRBD2 (6 bases). Germline V gene lookup returns CDR1 MNHEY and CDR2 SMNVEV (reference sequence). Trimming removed 2 bases at V and 6 bases at J, with 29 bases between. The CDR3 loop spans 19 amino acids. CDR3 residues: CASSLTRGISDRRPCEQYF. Written as DNA, the CDR3 is TGTGCCAGCAGTTTAACCCGGGGGATCTCGGATCGTAGACCCTGCGAGCAGTACTTC.

This clonotype was observed a handful of times. The V and J genes are TRBV4-1 and TRBJ2-5; tentatively, D is TRBD1 or TRBD2 (5 bases each). Deletions cut 0 bases from V and 1 base from J, with 9 bases between. Germline lookup yields CDR1 MGHRA and CDR2 YSYEKL. This CDR3 region has 15 residues. This chain's CDR3 is CASSQEGRTQETQYF. As DNA, the CDR3 is TGCGCCAGCAGCCAAGAGGGACGGACCCAAGAGACCCAGTACTTC.